The clone carrying this T cell receptor beta chain was observed at least ten times. Its matching antigen is unknown. As to time point: patch test 2, 6 weeks after DPC sensitization. As for treatment: therapeutic diphenylcyclopropenone sensitization with weekly scalp DPC. The study enrolled 18 to 70-year-old alopecia patients suitable for DPC. TCRdb analysed the RACE reads with MiXCR anew, one entry per CDR3 protein. The sample consists of under 90,000 distinct CDR3 sequences, 8.5% to 9% of them appearing once. There are 17 residues in the CDR3. V shed 7 bases, J shed 3 bases, and the junction held 15 bases outside the gene matches. Per the germline V gene, CDR1 is SQVTM and CDR2 is ANQGSEA. The source of the sample is a study of human T cells and chemical hapten exposure. Study in general: Patch tests delivered 0.01% DPC to the upper back and were evaluated at 6 days. General study results and limits: Since the donors had alopecia, their immune response may not be the same as that of healthy people. Compared to controls, expanded TCRs made significantly more large clusters of similar CDR3s.

The chain couples TRBV29-1 to TRBJ1-1; 12 bases line up with TRBD1. The material was whole blood, obtained in connection with sensitization to the hapten diphenylcyclopropenone (DPC). The TCR originated in a woman aged 45-65 years with alopecia areata. Some clones in this sample may be carry-over from other donors' samples. CDR3 nucleotide sequence: TGCAGCGCATGGGGGGGACAGGGGGCAACCTGGGACACTGAAGCTTTCTTT. Protein product: CSAWGGQGATWDTEAFF.